This T cell receptor beta chain appears in the sequencing data of a study of blood T cells in healthy people across ages. Findings of the study overall: Higher diversity, along with more naive CD4+ cells, distinguished long-lived donors from aged donors.

The use of a sample-barcoded 5' primer and a J-beta primer mix characterized a second PCR of roughly 6 to 11 cycles. A tag from a template-switch adaptor with 12 random nucleotides marked each cDNA molecule. TCRdb re-derived calls from the 5' RACE reads in MiXCR, one entry per CDR3 protein. The sample lists some 1,500,000 distinct CDR3 sequences, 42% occurring once. To note about this clonotype: The antigen is undetermined.

Germline CDR1 is SGHTS and CDR2 is YDEGEE. Trimming pared 4 bases from V and 4 bases from J, leaving 14 bases between. The CDR3 contains 15 residues. The sequence was obtained from a woman aged 18-30 years in good health. This rearrangement joins TRBV5-8 to TRBJ1-4, with D uncertain. The specimen was blood. The DNA for the CDR3 is TGTGCCAGCAGCGGCTGGGATGGGCTTAATGAAAAACTGTTTTTT. Translated, it gives CASSGWDGLNEKLFF.